A single T cell receptor (beta chain) is shown here with its context. Its target is not known. Repertoires were generated with immunoSEQ multiplex PCR, while TCRdb's copy carries only in-frame clones and drops some. The data show about 870,000 clones, 85% to 95% seen once. The sample is drawn from a study of shared clonotypes between healthy human individuals. Study-level results: Between a handful of donors, naive CD4 clonotypes were shared at a level of about 5%. What rarefaction showed was incomplete sorted-subset sequencing despite large depth.

CD45RO-negative, CCR7-selected cells formed the naive CD8 fraction, which excluded terminally differentiated effector memory CD45RA+ cells. The donor cohort consisted entirely of Caucasian adults residing in Nashville, Tennessee. The clonotype comes from a man aged 30 to 39 in good health. Specimen: naive CD8+ T cells sorted from blood.

The CDR3 coding sequence is TGTGCCAGTAGTATTTTGGACAGCACCGGGGAGCTGTTTTTT. It yields the protein CASSILDSTGELFF. V and J are TRBV19 and TRBJ2-2, with D perhaps matching TRBD1 (6 bases). The CDR3 has 14 residues. V lost 3 bases and J 4 bases, leaving 9 bases between the germline ends. Germline CDR1 LNHDA, CDR2 SQIVND (reference sequence).